One and the same sample provided the 14 T cell receptor beta chains below, sequenced in a study of shared clonotypes between healthy human individuals. Profiled with immunoSEQ multiplex PCR; TCRdb holds only in-frame clones, not every one. The sample includes approximately 530,000 clones, approximately 95% seen only once; the top ten take around 0.066%. Sequencing input: naive CD4+ T cells sorted from blood. Indicated subset: CD45RA+ positively selected. The receptors come from a woman in her 30s in good health.

This chain connects TRBV28 to TRBJ1-1; unclear D gene. With 6 bases removed from V and 6 bases from J, the gap between germline ends came to 11 bases. CDR3 length: 12 residues. Per the germline V gene, CDR1 is MDHEN and CDR2 is SYDVKM. Here the CDR3 DNA reads TGTGCCAGCAGAAGGAGTGACGCTGAAGCTTTCTTT. Amino acid sequence: CASRRSDAEAFF.

The J gene is TRBJ2-7, the V gene TRBV28, with TRBD2 as a possible D gene (5 bases). Trimming cost V 5 bases and J 2 bases, with 7 bases left between them. The CDR3 runs 12 residues. Germline CDR1 reads MDHEN; CDR2 reads SYDVKM. The CDR3 DNA sequence: TGTGCCAGCAGTGAGGGAGCCTACGAGCAGTACTTC. Protein: CASSEGAYEQYF.

This chain links TRBV11-2 with TRBJ1-1; D is unresolved. Germline CDR1 and CDR2: SGHAT and FQNNGV. The CDR3 spans 15 residues. V shed 0 bases and J shed 5 bases, with 13 bases lying between them. The CDR3, as DNA: TGTGCCAGCAGCTTAGATCAGGTAGGGATGACTGAAGCTTTCTTT. The encoded protein is CASSLDQVGMTEAFF. Full variable domain (outside the CDR3, taken from reference TRBV11-2 and TRBJ1-1): EAGVAQSPRYKIIEKRQSVAFWCNPISGHATLYWYQQILGQGPKLLIQFQNNGVVDDSQLPKDRFSAERLKGVDSTLKIQPAKLEDSAVYLCASSLDQVGMTEAFFGQGTRLTVV.

The rearrangement uses TRBV5-4 and TRBJ2-1, with 10 bases that match TRBD2. Germline V gene sequence: CDR1 SGHNT, CDR2 YYREEE (reference sequence). The CDR3 length is 16 residues. The V gene end was trimmed by 1 base and the J gene end by 4 bases; junction bases not matched to a gene: 5. Here the CDR3 DNA reads TGTGCCAGCAGCTTGTCTAGCGGGAGTCTATACAATGAGCAGTTCTTC. It is translated as CASSLSSGSLYNEQFF.

The chain combines TRBV7-3 with TRBJ2-2; D gene unclear. CDR1 and CDR2 from the germline V gene are SGHTA and FQGTGA. The CDR3 runs to 15 residues. The V end was cut by 5 bases, the J end by 0 bases, with 10 bases between. CDR3: CASSRSAANTGELFF. CDR3 bases: TGTGCCAGCAGCCGTTCGGCAGCGAACACCGGGGAGCTGTTTTTT.

This chain links TRBV19 with TRBJ2-1; the D gene is possibly TRBD1 (6 bases). This CDR3 has 16 amino acids. CDR1 is LNHDA and CDR2 is SQIVND in the germline V gene (reference sequence). V lost 4 bases, J lost 0 bases, and 13 bases lay in between. CDR3 region: CASSNPPRGSYNEQFF. CDR3 nucleotides: TGTGCCAGTAGTAACCCCCCCAGGGGCTCCTACAATGAGCAGTTCTTC.

J is TRBJ2-7 and V is TRBV6-6; perhaps D is TRBD1 or TRBD2 (5 bases each). This CDR3 is 12 amino acids long. Germline V lookup: CDR1 MNHNY, CDR2 SVGAGI (reference sequence). Between the trimmed V and J ends, which lost 5 bases and 4 bases, there was a span of 9 bases. This CDR3 is CASSAGAYEQYF. The CDR3 coding sequence is TGTGCCAGCAGTGCCGGGGCTTACGAGCAGTACTTC.

This clone is a singleton in its sample. This chain connects TRBV27 to TRBJ2-3, with 10 bases that match TRBD2. The V and J ends lost 5 bases and 0 bases, in that order; junction bases with no gene match: 5. CDR1 and CDR2 (germline): MNHEY, SMNVEV (reference sequence). This CDR3 contains 16 residues. The CDR3 DNA follows: TGTGCCAGCAGTCCAATAGCGGGAGGAAGCACAGATACGCAGTATTTT. Its translation: CASSPIAGGSTDTQYF.

The V call is TRBV14, the J call TRBJ2-5; TRBD2 matches at 7 bases. The J call may be mistaken, given a closer DNA end match to TRBJ2-7. Germline values: CDR1 SGHDN, CDR2 FVKESK. This CDR3 comprises 15 residues. The CDR3 spells CASSHGGTKTYEQYF. The CDR3, as DNA: TGTGCCAGCAGCCATGGCGGGACTAAGACCTACGAGCAGTACTTC.

This sequence joins TRBV5-1 and TRBJ1-1; the D gene is possibly TRBD1 (5 bases). Trimming took off 4 bases at V and 4 bases at J, with 17 bases between the two ends. This CDR3 has 15 amino acids. Germline V lookup: CDR1 SGHRS, CDR2 YFSETQ. CDR3 nucleotides: TGCGCCAGCAGCGTCCAGTATCAGGGTCCCACTGAAGCTTTCTTT. Its protein is CASSVQYQGPTEAFF.

The chain joins TRBV18 to TRBJ1-2; the D gene is possibly TRBD1 (5 bases). CDR1 is KGHSH, CDR2 LQKENI, per germline. Trimming stripped 3 bases from V and 3 bases from J, with 14 bases between. The CDR3 is 15 amino acids. In DNA, the CDR3 is TGTGCCAGCTCACCCAGAGGAAGGGGCGACTATGGCTACACCTTC. Protein: CASSPRGRGDYGYTF.

The rearrangement joins TRBV11-2 to TRBJ1-1; D gene ambiguous. Looked up from germline, CDR1 is SGHAT and CDR2 is FQNNGV. There are 13 residues in the CDR3. Trimming shortened V by 1 base and J by 1 base, and 4 bases separated the two germline ends. The chain's CDR3 is CASSLVTNTEAFF. The DNA for the CDR3 is TGTGCCAGCAGCTTAGTGACGAACACTGAAGCTTTCTTT.

This rearrangement joins TRBV19 to TRBJ2-7; D unresolved. The V and J ends lost 0 bases and 2 bases respectively, with 11 bases between them. The CDR3 consists of 15 residues. CDR1 is LNHDA and CDR2 is SQIVND in the germline V gene (reference sequence). The chain's CDR3 is CASSIEAGETYEQYF. The CDR3 DNA is TGTGCCAGTAGTATAGAGGCAGGTGAAACCTACGAGCAGTACTTC.

The chain uses TRBV28 and TRBJ1-3; perhaps TRBD1 as D (6 bases). This CDR3 has 15 residues. From germline, CDR1 is MDHEN and CDR2 SYDVKM. V dropped 10 bases and J dropped 0 bases, with 16 bases sitting between them. Written as DNA, the CDR3 is TGTGCCACTTCGTGGCAGGGGATCTCTGGAAACACCATATATTTT. Translation gives CATSWQGISGNTIYF.